This T cell receptor beta chain appears in the sequencing data of a study of type 1 regulatory T cells. Study-level background: An in vitro protocol generated T-allo10, a Tr1-enriched, alloantigen-specific CD4 T cell product.

V shed 3 bases and J shed 0 bases, with 8 bases lying between them. The germline V gene encodes CDR1 DFQATT and CDR2 SNEGSKA (reference sequence). The CDR3 sequence is 14 residues long. MiXCR, run by TCRdb on the reads, gives a single entry per CDR3 protein. The profile shows approximately 97,000 distinct CDR3 sequences, less than 40% of them singletons. What was sequenced was CD4+ T cells, either the whole sample or a sorted fraction (not recorded which). The chain employs TRBV20-1 and TRBJ2-2; D is perhaps TRBD1 or TRBD2 (5 bases each). The clonotype originates from a human donor in good health. CDR3 residues: CSARGVANTGELFF. CDR3 DNA sequence: TGCAGTGCTAGGGGGGTCGCGAACACCGGGGAGCTGTTTTTT.